One sample yielded the 31 T cell receptor beta chains listed below, sequenced in a study of T cells after yellow fever vaccination. Each CDR3 protein gets one entry after TCRdb re-called the 5' RACE reads with MiXCR. The sample lists around 360,000 distinct CDR3 sequences, around a tenth occurring once. The sample consisted of PBMCs, taken on the day of the first yellow fever vaccination. These TCRs come from a man between 18 and 29 years old who received the YFV17D yellow fever vaccine.

This clonotype was counted only a few times. The rearrangement joins TRBV4-1 to TRBJ1-6; 8 bases agree with TRBD1. V shed 1 base and J 5 bases; nucleotides not matched to a gene: 4. Germline V CDR1 and CDR2: MGHRA, YSYEKL. The CDR3 spans 16 residues. The chain's CDR3 is CASSQGQGADNSPLHF. The CDR3 nucleotides are TGCGCCAGCAGCCAAGGTCAGGGGGCGGATAATTCACCCCTCCACTTT.

The chain has TRBV3-1 and TRBJ1-5; no clear D. This CDR3 comprises 15 residues. The V gene lost 0 bases and the J gene lost 7 bases, with 13 bases spanning the gap. The germline gives CDR1 LGHDT, CDR2 YNNKEL (reference sequence). This CDR3 is CASSQDHRLEQPQHF. CDR3 coding DNA: TGTGCCAGCAGCCAAGATCATCGGTTGGAGCAGCCCCAGCATTTT.

This chain joins TRBV7-9 and TRBJ2-2; 8 bases are shared with TRBD1. Trimming removed 2 bases from V and 7 bases from J; junction bases left unmatched: 3. The CDR3 length is 14 residues. In germline, CDR1 is SEHNR, CDR2 FQNEAQ (reference sequence). The CDR3 nucleotides are TGTGCCAGCAGCTTAAGGACAGGGAGCGGGGAGCTGTTTTTT. Its translation is CASSLRTGSGELFF.

The V and J genes are TRBV6-1 and TRBJ1-5, with no clear D. Germline CDR1 MNHNS, CDR2 SASEGT. The CDR3 consists of 16 residues. V was clipped by 7 bases and J by 2 bases, with 18 bases between them. The CDR3 protein is CASKQDPTPGNQPQHF. CDR3 DNA sequence: TGTGCCAGCAAGCAGGACCCCACACCGGGCAATCAGCCCCAGCATTTT.

This sequence joins TRBV4-1 and TRBJ1-1; D is unresolved. Trimming stripped 3 bases from V and 1 base from J, with 12 bases between. This CDR3 has 15 amino acids. Germline assignment: CDR1 MGHRA and CDR2 YSYEKL. The DNA for the CDR3 is TGCGCCAGCAGCCACCGAGAGGTCGGGAACACTGAAGCTTTCTTT. Amino acids: CASSHREVGNTEAFF.

The V and J genes are TRBV10-3 and TRBJ2-7; 10 nucleotides align to TRBD2. Germline loops: CDR1 ENHRY, CDR2 SYGVKD. V trimming: 4 bases; J trimming: 2 bases; junction bases outside the gene matches: 2. CDR3 length equals 14 residues. CDR3 sequence (DNA): TGTGCCATCAGTGGACTAGCGGGCACCTACGAGCAGTACTTC. It encodes CAISGLAGTYEQYF.

This clonotype came up a few times. V usage is TRBV29-1 and J usage is TRBJ2-1, with D maybe TRBD1 (7 bases). CDR1 SQVTM and CDR2 ANQGSEA come from the germline V gene. Trimming removed 2 bases from V and 3 bases from J, with 14 bases in between. The CDR3 sequence is 15 residues long. CDR3 nucleotides: TGCAGCGTTGAAAGCGCGGGACAGAGCTACAATGAGCAGTTCTTC. The encoded protein is CSVESAGQSYNEQFF.

This clonotype was seen ten or more times. CDR3: CASSPTGVYEQYF. DNA for the CDR3: TGCGCCAGCAGCCCGACGGGGGTCTACGAGCAGTACTTC. The chain links TRBV4-1 to TRBJ2-7; D might be TRBD2 (6 bases). The germline CDR1 and CDR2 sequences are MGHRA and YSYEKL. The V and J ends lost 4 bases and 3 bases respectively, with 10 bases between them. There are 13 residues in the CDR3.

This clonotype has a count of ten or more. The rearrangement uses TRBV18 and TRBJ2-5; the D is unclear. The CDR3 extends over 13 amino acids. Trimming stripped 3 bases from V and 1 base from J, with 6 bases between. Germline V gives CDR1 KGHSH, CDR2 LQKENI. The CDR3 region has the DNA TGTGCCAGCTCACCTCCAGGCCAAGAGACCCAGTACTTC. As protein: CASSPPGQETQYF.

This clonotype was detected many times. V usage is TRBV28 and J usage is TRBJ2-5; the match to TRBD1 covers 8 bases. Germline CDR1 MDHEN, CDR2 SYDVKM. V was pared by 6 bases and J by 4 bases, with 4 bases of the junction left unmatched. This CDR3 spans 13 amino acids. The CDR3 DNA reads TGTGCCAGCAGCCCAGGGGGCAGAGAGACCCAGTACTTC. This encodes CASSPGGRETQYF.

The J gene is TRBJ2-4, the V gene TRBV4-1; 7 bases agree with TRBD1. V lost 0 bases to trimming and J lost 8 bases; unmatched junction nucleotides: 4. CDR3 size: 14 residues. Germline CDR1 and CDR2: MGHRA and YSYEKL. The CDR3 bases are TGCGCCAGCAGCCAAGATCAGGGGGAAGACATTCAGTACTTC. This encodes CASSQDQGEDIQYF.

The CDR3 DNA follows: TGCAGTGGCACAGGGTTAGCCAAAAACATTCAGTACTTC. Protein sequence: CSGTGLAKNIQYF. V gene TRBV20-1 combines with J gene TRBJ2-4; tentative D call: TRBD1 (6 bases). The germline V gene has CDR1 DFQATT and CDR2 SNEGSKA (reference sequence). There are 13 residues in the CDR3. Trimming took 7 bases from V and 0 from J, leaving 10 bases between them.

V and J are TRBV6-1 and TRBJ2-5; 10 nucleotides agree with TRBD1. CDR3 length: 14 amino acids. V gave up 6 bases and J gave up 6 bases; unmatched junction bases: 7. The germline gives CDR1 MNHNS, CDR2 SASEGT. The CDR3 sequence is CASRTRQGAKTQYF. CDR3 coding DNA: TGTGCCAGCAGAACCCGACAGGGGGCAAAGACCCAGTACTTC.

This chain joins TRBV18 and TRBJ2-2; D perhaps matches TRBD1 (5 bases). This CDR3 is 16 amino acids long. V was cut by 8 bases and J by 1 base, with 17 bases left in between. Germline-derived CDR1 and CDR2 are KGHSH and LQKENI. CDR3 protein: CASRKTQDRNTGELFF. DNA for the CDR3: TGTGCCAGCAGAAAGACTCAAGACAGGAACACCGGGGAGCTGTTTTTT.

Note on this clonotype: Compared with germline, one end of the junction differs, possibly owing to a read error. This CDR3 reads CQRGTNEKLFF. For the CDR3, the DNA is TGTCAGCGGGGCACTAATGAAAAACTGTTTTTT. This chain joins TRBV20-1 and TRBJ1-4, with D perhaps TRBD1 (5 bases). In germline, CDR1 is DFQATT, CDR2 SNEGSKA (reference sequence). This CDR3 has 11 amino acids.

This sequence joins TRBV25-1 and TRBJ2-3, with D possibly matching TRBD1 (6 bases). Trimming removed 0 bases from V and 5 bases from J, with 18 bases in between. The CDR3 is 17 amino acids. Germline CDR1 reads MGHDK; CDR2 reads SYGVNS. The CDR3 here is CASSEYKGRGSVDTQYF. The CDR3 nucleotides read TGTGCCAGCAGTGAATATAAGGGCAGGGGAAGTGTAGATACGCAGTATTTT.

In this sample, this clonotype turned up a few times. The genes are TRBV6-5 and TRBJ2-7, with D perhaps matching TRBD1 (5 bases). Germline assignment: CDR1 MNHEY and CDR2 SVGAGI. V shed 2 bases and J shed 3 bases, with 8 bases lying between them. The CDR3 runs 13 residues. CDR3 bases: TGTGCCAGCAGTTACCACCAGGGCTACGAGCAGTACGTC. Residues: CASSYHQGYEQYV.

This clonotype was seen a handful of times. This chain uses TRBV7-9 with TRBJ2-1, with 9 positions matching TRBD2. Per germline, CDR1 SEHNR and CDR2 FQNEAQ (reference sequence). After removal of 2 bases from V and 5 bases from J, the junction contained 4 bases not matched to a gene. This CDR3 is built from 15 residues. CDR3 coding DNA: TGTGCCAGCAGCTTAATGGCGGGGGGGCACAATGAGCAGTTCTTC. Amino acids: CASSLMAGGHNEQFF.

This clonotype was picked up a small number of times. The chain recombines TRBV4-3 with TRBJ2-5; 8 bases are shared with TRBD1. V shed 1 base, J shed 6 bases, and the junction held 10 bases outside the gene matches. Germline values: CDR1 LGHNA, CDR2 YSLEER. CDR3 size: 16 residues. The CDR3 spells CASSQGILSGGKTQYF. The CDR3 nucleotides read TGCGCCAGCAGCCAAGGCATCCTATCAGGGGGCAAGACCCAGTACTTC.

This clonotype was seen more than once but under ten times. This chain connects TRBV27 to TRBJ1-6, with a weak D call TRBD1 (5 bases). Trimming removed 5 bases at V and 10 bases at J, with 12 bases between. The CDR3 sequence is 13 residues long. Germline V gene sequence: CDR1 MNHEY, CDR2 SMNVEV (reference sequence). The CDR3 DNA sequence: TGTGCCAGCAGTCAACGACAGAACTCACCCCTCCACTTT. Translating gives CASSQRQNSPLHF.

This clonotype turned up a few times. V and J are TRBV5-4 and TRBJ2-2; 14 nucleotides agree with TRBD2. This CDR3 contains 16 residues. Losses at the gene ends were 4 bases for V and 6 bases for J; bases not matched to a gene: 5. Germline assignment: CDR1 SGHNT and CDR2 YYREEE (reference sequence). The CDR3 DNA follows: TGTGCCAGCAGCACCCGACTAGCGGGGGGGCCCGGGGAGCTGTTTTTT. It specifies CASSTRLAGGPGELFF.

V and J are TRBV6-2 or TRBV6-3 and TRBJ1-2; a possible D gene is TRBD1 (5 bases). Trimming took off 5 bases at V and 6 bases at J, with 22 bases between the two ends. The CDR3 loop spans 16 amino acids. Germline loops: CDR1 MNHEY, CDR2 SVGEGT. This chain's CDR3 is CASSTPIAGVLDGYTF. CDR3 nucleotide sequence: TGTGCCAGCAGTACACCCATTGCGGGGGTGCTAGATGGCTACACCTTC.

The V gene is TRBV3-1, the J gene TRBJ1-4, with 9 bases identical to TRBD1. The CDR3 sequence is 14 residues long. V trimming: 4 bases; J trimming: 8 bases; junction bases outside the gene matches: 5. Germline lookup yields CDR1 LGHDT and CDR2 YNNKEL (reference sequence). CDR3 protein: CASSPWTGEEKLFF. The CDR3 coding sequence is TGTGCCAGCAGCCCCTGGACAGGGGAAGAAAAACTGTTTTTT.

This clonotype has just a few counts. The chain recombines TRBV5-1 with TRBJ2-1; D is uncertain. Trimming pared 3 bases from V and 4 bases from J, leaving 8 bases between. Germline CDR1 and CDR2: SGHRS and YFSETQ. This CDR3 contains 13 residues. The CDR3 reads CASSSQSYNEQFF. In DNA, the CDR3 is TGCGCCAGCAGCTCCCAATCGTACAATGAGCAGTTCTTC.

The chain is built from TRBV15 and TRBJ2-3; D is unresolved. Per the germline V gene, CDR1 is LNHNV and CDR2 is YYDKDF (reference sequence). CDR3 length equals 16 residues. V was pared by 0 bases and J by 6 bases, with 16 bases between. The CDR3 nucleotides are TGTGCCACCAGCAGAGATCGTCGAGTCCTGATGGATACGCAGTATTTT. Residues: CATSRDRRVLMDTQYF.

This clonotype was detected only a few times. The chain employs TRBV24-1 and TRBJ2-2, with D uncertain. The CDR3 has 13 residues. Germline loops: CDR1 KGHDR, CDR2 SFDVKD. V gave up 9 bases and J gave up 4 bases, with 11 bases separating them. The CDR3 DNA reads TGTGCCACCCGCGCTGGGCCCACCGGGGAGCTGTTTTTT. It yields the protein CATRAGPTGELFF.

The V call is TRBV7-6, the J call TRBJ2-3; D is perhaps TRBD2 (6 bases). The germline CDR1 and CDR2 sequences are SGHVS and FNYEAQ. The ends were cut back, 1 base at V and 2 bases at J, with 13 bases in the middle. This CDR3 region has 16 residues. The CDR3 reads CASSLVAGPDTDTQYF. CDR3 sequence (DNA): TGTGCCAGCAGCTTAGTGGCGGGGCCTGACACAGATACGCAGTATTTT.

This chain connects TRBV5-1 to TRBJ2-3; maybe TRBD1 (6 bases). The CDR3 is 15 residues long. Trimming stripped 2 bases from V and 2 bases from J, with 12 bases between. Looked up from germline, CDR1 is SGHRS and CDR2 is YFSETQ. The DNA for the CDR3 is TGCGCCAGCAGCTTCGGGACACCAAACACAGATACGCAGTATTTT. Protein sequence: CASSFGTPNTDTQYF. Looking up the rest from reference TRBV5-1 and TRBJ2-3 gives the full variable domain: KAGVTQTPRYLIKTRGQQVTLSCSPISGHRSVSWYQQTPGQGLQFLFEYFSETQRNKGNFPGRFSGRQFSNSRSEMNVSTLELGDSALYLCASSFGTPNTDTQYFGPGTRLTVL.

The chain carries TRBV10-1 and TRBJ2-2; D may be TRBD1 (6 bases). V shed 0 bases and J shed 7 bases, with 15 bases lying between them. Germline CDR1 WNHNN, CDR2 SYGVQD (reference sequence). The CDR3 consists of 16 residues. Here the CDR3 reads CASSESGAGAHGELFF. The CDR3 DNA reads TGCGCCAGCAGTGAGTCAGGGGCAGGGGCTCACGGGGAGCTGTTTTTT.

Only a few counts were recorded for this clonotype. This rearrangement joins TRBV5-4 to TRBJ1-4; D gene ambiguous. Between the trimmed V and J ends, which lost 10 bases and 1 base, there was a span of 11 bases. The length of the CDR3 is 13 residues. The germline CDR1 and CDR2 sequences are SGHNT and YYREEE (reference sequence). The CDR3 reads CAAGGGTNEKLFF. The CDR3 nucleotides read TGTGCCGCGGGTGGCGGAACTAATGAAAAACTGTTTTTT. Full variable domain (missing parts from reference TRBV5-4 and TRBJ1-4): ETGVTQSPTHLIKTRGQQVTLRCSSQSGHNTVSWYQQALGQGPQFIFQYYREEENGRGNFPPRFSGLQFPNYSSELNVNALELDDSALYLCAAGGGTNEKLFFGSGTQLSVL.

The rearrangement links TRBV2 to TRBJ1-1; no firm D call. There are 13 residues in the CDR3. CDR1 and CDR2 from the germline V gene are SNHLY and FYNNEI. The germline V and J ends were trimmed by 2 bases and 10 bases, with 14 bases remaining between them. CDR3 coding DNA: TGTGCCAGCAGTGAACCTGCCCCAACGGGAGCTTTCTTT. Its protein product is CASSEPAPTGAFF.